These 7 T cell receptor beta chains originate from one sample sequenced in a study of PD-1 blockade in classical Hodgkin lymphoma. In every patient, relapse followed autologous stem cell transplantation, while exposure to brentuximab vedotin differed. Only in-frame clones appear in the TCRdb table, and some are missing; sequencing was by immunoSEQ multiplex PCR. The sample holds some 45,000 clones, approximately 91% seen once. The material was peripheral blood mononuclear cells (PBMCs), obtained at baseline. Receptors were obtained from a human donor with classical Hodgkin lymphoma.

V usage is TRBV4-1 and J usage is TRBJ2-7; 9 bases are shared with TRBD2. Germline CDR1 is MGHRA and CDR2 is YSYEKL. The V and J ends lost 3 bases and 7 bases, in that order; junction bases with no gene match: 10. The CDR3 length is 15 residues. CDR3 nucleotides: TGCGCCAGCAGCCATTTAGCGGGAGAGGAGCGGGAGCAGTACTTC. Protein: CASSHLAGEEREQYF.

The chain recombines TRBV29-1 with TRBJ2-7, with D possibly called TRBD1 or TRBD2 (5 bases each). CDR1 SQVTM and CDR2 ANQGSEA come from the germline V gene. The CDR3 totals 13 residues. V lost 2 bases to trimming and J lost 3 bases, with 11 bases between them. CDR3 loop: CSVESGRDYEQYF. CDR3 DNA: TGCAGCGTTGAATCGGGACGGGACTACGAGCAGTACTTC.

This chain uses TRBV19 with TRBJ1-6, with D possibly TRBD1 on 5 matching bases. Germline loops: CDR1 LNHDA, CDR2 SQIVND (reference sequence). The CDR3 length is 16 residues. The V and J ends lost 7 bases and 0 bases respectively, with 13 bases between them. The CDR3 region is CASTLWGSSYNSPLHF. CDR3 DNA: TGTGCCAGTACCCTGTGGGGGAGCTCCTATAATTCACCCCTCCACTTT.

This chain joins TRBV6-5 and TRBJ1-6, with D perhaps TRBD1 (5 bases). The ends were cut back, 10 bases at V and 5 bases at J, with 18 bases in the middle. Germline loops: CDR1 MNHEY, CDR2 SVGAGI. The CDR3 sequence is 15 residues long. The CDR3 DNA reads TGTGCCACGGCACCGGAGGGACTGGATAATTCACCCCTCCACTTT. Its translation is CATAPEGLDNSPLHF.

This chain connects TRBV6-4 to TRBJ2-7, with no clear D. Germline-derived CDR1 and CDR2 are MRHNA and SNTAGT. V gave up 9 bases and J gave up 2 bases, with 23 bases separating them. The length of the CDR3 is 16 residues. The CDR3 region has the DNA TGTGCCAGACCCTCTCCCCCGGGCCATATCCCCTACGAGCAGTACTTC. Translation: CARPSPPGHIPYEQYF.

The J gene is TRBJ1-5, the V gene TRBV6-1, with TRBD1 matching 7 bases. The germline CDR1 and CDR2 sequences are MNHNS and SASEGT. The length of the CDR3 is 17 residues. The junction had 7 bases not matched to a gene; V was cut back by 2 bases and J by 0 bases. The CDR3 protein is CASSESTGAGSNQPQHF. As DNA, the CDR3 is TGTGCCAGCAGTGAATCCACAGGGGCCGGTAGCAATCAGCCCCAGCATTTT.

The chain recombines TRBV4-2 with TRBJ2-3; tentatively, D is TRBD1 or TRBD2 (5 bases each). Trimming left V 1 base short and J 1 base short, with 12 bases between. The length of the CDR3 is 16 residues. Germline values: CDR1 LGHNA, CDR2 YNFKEQ. The CDR3 DNA follows: TGTGCCAGCAGCCAAGGGGACCCACTAGGCACAGATACGCAGTATTTT. This encodes CASSQGDPLGTDTQYF.